What follows are 21 T cell receptor beta chains derived from one specimen sequenced in a study of technical replicates of blood from several donors. Here immunoSEQ multiplex PCR was the method, and the copy in TCRdb shows in-frame clones only, minus some. The table includes approximately 73,000 clones, more than 85% detected once. The specimen sequenced was T cells isolated from PBMCs. The receptors stem from a human donor in good health.

V and J are TRBV4-1 and TRBJ1-2; D ambiguous. The CDR3 covers 14 residues. Germline values: CDR1 MGHRA, CDR2 YSYEKL. V was trimmed by 0 bases and J by 4 bases, leaving 9 bases between them. The CDR3 sequence: CASSQDTSFYGYTF. In DNA, the CDR3 is TGCGCCAGCAGCCAAGATACGAGTTTCTATGGCTACACCTTC.

V and J are TRBV2 and TRBJ1-2, with 9 bases fitting TRBD1. CDR1 and CDR2 from the germline V gene are SNHLY and FYNNEI. V gave up 6 bases and J gave up 5 bases; unmatched junction bases: 13. This CDR3 is 16 amino acids long. The CDR3 DNA reads as TGTGCCAGCAGCCGAGAAACCACAGGGGGCCCTTATGGCTACACCTTC. Its protein product is CASSRETTGGPYGYTF.

The V call is TRBV5-1, the J call TRBJ2-7, with TRBD1 matching 9 bases. The CDR3 runs to 19 residues. V shed 0 bases and J 3 bases; nucleotides not matched to a gene: 16. Per germline, CDR1 SGHRS and CDR2 YFSETQ. The DNA for the CDR3 is TGCGCCAGCAGCTTGGAGGCCCACGGACAGGGGTCTACCTACTACGAGCAGTACTTC. It translates to CASSLEAHGQGSTYYEQYF.

V is TRBV28 and J is TRBJ1-5, with D hard to call. The CDR3 runs to 12 residues. V lost 6 bases and J lost 7, with 10 bases in between. Germline V gives CDR1 MDHEN, CDR2 SYDVKM. CDR3 sequence: CASRIRGQPQHF. The DNA for the CDR3 is TGTGCCAGCAGGATCAGAGGGCAGCCCCAGCATTTT.

The chain couples TRBV2 to TRBJ2-3; D is perhaps TRBD2 (7 bases). The CDR3 has 14 amino acids. CDR1 is SNHLY and CDR2 is FYNNEI in the germline V gene. Trimming removed 6 bases from V and 2 bases from J, with 12 bases in between. As DNA, the CDR3 is TGTGCCAGCAGCCGGGGGGCGCCCACAGATACGCAGTATTTT. It yields the protein CASSRGAPTDTQYF.

V and J are TRBV2 and TRBJ2-7; perhaps TRBD2 as D (5 bases). The CDR3 is 14 residues long. The ends were cut back, 7 bases at V and 3 bases at J, with 16 bases in the middle. The germline V gene has CDR1 SNHLY and CDR2 FYNNEI. In DNA, the CDR3 is TGTGCCAGCACGTTCCGGGGTTCAGGCTACGAGCAGTACTTC. Amino acids: CASTFRGSGYEQYF.

This clone was counted only a few times. The chain uses TRBV4-1 and TRBJ2-1; TRBD2 matches 8 bases. The V gene end was trimmed by 0 bases and the J gene end by 5 bases; junction bases not matched to a gene: 9. The CDR3 length is 17 residues. The germline V gene encodes CDR1 MGHRA and CDR2 YSYEKL. CDR3 nucleotide sequence: TGCGCCAGCAGCCAAGATGGGTACGGGAGGGACGACAATGAGCAGTTCTTC. This sequence encodes CASSQDGYGRDDNEQFF.

V gene TRBV5-1 combines with J gene TRBJ2-1; D gene unclear. The germline V and J ends were trimmed by 4 bases and 1 base, with 12 bases remaining between them. CDR1 is SGHRS and CDR2 is YFSETQ in the germline V gene. The CDR3 extends over 15 amino acids. This chain's CDR3 is CASSPVPGSYNEQFF. CDR3 nucleotide sequence: TGCGCCAGCAGCCCTGTGCCCGGTTCCTACAATGAGCAGTTCTTC.

This chain's CDR3 is CASSLLGAQHF. CDR3 sequence (DNA): TGTGCCAGCAGCTTACTCGGGGCCCAGCATTTT. The chain employs TRBV7-9 and TRBJ1-5; D remains ambiguous. This CDR3 has 11 amino acids. V was shortened by 2 bases and J by 11 bases, with 7 bases between the two germline ends. The germline V gene encodes CDR1 SEHNR and CDR2 FQNEAQ (reference sequence). Full variable domain (missing parts from reference TRBV7-9 and TRBJ1-5): DTGVSQNPRHKITKRGQNVTFRCDPISEHNRLYWYRQTLGQGPEFLTYFQNEAQLEKSRLLSDRFSAERPKGSFSTLEIQRTEQGDSAMYLCASSLLGAQHFGDGTRLSIL.

The V call is TRBV11-3, the J call TRBJ2-7, with D hard to call. Germline V gene data show CDR1 as SGHNT and CDR2 as YENEEA. The CDR3 runs to 14 residues. The germline V and J ends were trimmed by 7 bases and 7 bases, with 20 bases remaining between them. Here the CDR3 DNA reads TGTGCCAGCACGGAGCCCCAATCGTTACCAGAGCAGTACTTC. Protein sequence: CASTEPQSLPEQYF.

This chain uses TRBV4-2 with TRBJ2-5; 8 nucleotides agree with TRBD1. Germline V CDR1 and CDR2: LGHNA, YNFKEQ. The CDR3 spans 17 residues. V trimming: 1 base; J trimming: 5 bases; junction bases outside the gene matches: 12. The CDR3 DNA is TGTGCCAGCAGCCAAGCTACGTCCAGGGGGCGTTGGGAGACCCAGTACTTC. It is translated as CASSQATSRGRWETQYF.

The chain is built from TRBV29-1 and TRBJ1-3; tentative D call: TRBD1 (6 bases). This CDR3 spans 16 amino acids. CDR1 and CDR2 from the germline V gene are SQVTM and ANQGSEA. The V and J ends lost 0 bases and 0 bases respectively, with 12 bases between them. The CDR3: CSVEDEGGGSGNTIYF. The CDR3 DNA sequence: TGCAGCGTTGAAGATGAGGGGGGGGGCTCTGGAAACACCATATATTTT.

The chain links TRBV4-1 to TRBJ2-2, with 8 bases matching TRBD2. This CDR3 comprises 16 residues. V was clipped by 0 bases and J by 5 bases; unmatched bases: 5. The germline V gene encodes CDR1 MGHRA and CDR2 YSYEKL. Written as DNA, the CDR3 is TGCGCCAGCAGCCAAGAGAGCGGGAGCTTAACCGGGGAGCTGTTTTTT. This translates into CASSQESGSLTGELFF.

In its sample, this clone was seen a few times. The J gene is TRBJ2-7, the V gene TRBV7-8; TRBD1 might be the D (7 bases). CDR3 length equals 15 residues. V lost 1 base and J 4 bases, leaving 14 bases between the germline ends. Per the germline V gene, CDR1 is SGHVS and CDR2 is FQNEAQ. CDR3 in amino acids: CASSLETGDWYEQYF. The CDR3 DNA sequence: TGTGCCAGCAGCTTAGAAACAGGGGACTGGTACGAGCAGTACTTC.

The V gene is TRBV11-3, the J gene TRBJ2-5; D is perhaps TRBD1 (5 bases). The length of the CDR3 is 15 residues. Trimming pared 5 bases from V and 4 bases from J, leaving 17 bases between. Germline V gene lookup returns CDR1 SGHNT and CDR2 YENEEA. The DNA for the CDR3 is TGTGCCAGCAGCGCTCCGGACACGTACCCAGAGACCCAGTACTTC. This codes for CASSAPDTYPETQYF.

The V and J genes are TRBV27 and TRBJ2-1; TRBD1 agrees at 7 bases. Germline assignment: CDR1 MNHEY and CDR2 SMNVEV (reference sequence). Germline trimming cut 7 bases from V and 1 base from J; bases unmatched to any gene: 7. This CDR3 has 15 amino acids. As DNA, the CDR3 is TGTGCCAGCAAGGAGAGGGACAGATCCTACAATGAGCAGTTCTTC. Protein: CASKERDRSYNEQFF.

CDR3 in amino acids: CASSDRAGVLTYEQYF. The DNA for the CDR3 is TGCGCCAGCAGTGATAGGGCGGGAGTTCTCACCTACGAGCAGTACTTC. The gene calls are TRBV10-2 and TRBJ2-7; TRBD2 aligns across 7 bases. The germline V gene encodes CDR1 WSHSY and CDR2 SAAADI. The CDR3 loop spans 16 amino acids. Trimming took 3 bases from V and 2 from J; bases not matched to a gene: 10.

The V gene is TRBV5-5, the J gene TRBJ2-7; D remains unclear. The CDR3 loop spans 12 amino acids. Germline CDR1 SGHKS, CDR2 YYEKEE (reference sequence). Trimming took 5 bases from V and 6 from J, leaving 12 bases between them. This CDR3 reads CASRVTEREQYF. DNA for the CDR3: TGTGCCAGCAGGGTAACGGAGCGCGAGCAGTACTTC.

V gene TRBV4-1 combines with J gene TRBJ2-1; D gene unclear. Germline V gene lookup returns CDR1 MGHRA and CDR2 YSYEKL. Trimming shortened V by 3 bases and J by 0 bases, and 12 bases separated the two germline ends. The CDR3 sequence is 16 residues long. Written as DNA, the CDR3 is TGCGCCAGCAGCCAGGTAAACCTAATCTCCTACAATGAGCAGTTCTTC. Translation: CASSQVNLISYNEQFF.

J is TRBJ2-5 and V is TRBV5-1; 8 positions match TRBD2. This CDR3 is 15 amino acids long. V gave up 1 base and J gave up 4 bases; unmatched junction bases: 6. Germline V gives CDR1 SGHRS, CDR2 YFSETQ. CDR3 DNA sequence: TGCGCCAGCAGCTTGCAACCCACTAGCGGAGAGACCCAGTACTTC. Translation gives CASSLQPTSGETQYF.

This clone was seen only once. The chain uses TRBV5-6 and TRBJ2-5; 7 nucleotides match TRBD1. CDR1 is SGHDT, CDR2 YYEEEE, per germline. Unmatched junction bases numbered 2, after V lost 4 bases and J lost 5 bases. The CDR3 covers 12 residues. The CDR3 DNA sequence: TGTGCCAGCAGCCCGGACAGGGAGACCCAGTACTTC. It is translated as CASSPDRETQYF.